These T cell receptor beta chains were read from a single sample in a study of T-cell reconstitution after alpha-beta-depleted transplantation in children. TCRdb ran MiXCR on the PCR reads and lists one entry per CDR3 protein. The sample yields 250,000 to 300,000 distinct CDR3 sequences, around 10% seen once. This specimen consisted of peripheral blood, obtained 180 days after TCRalphabeta/CD19-depleted stem cell transplant. These receptor sequences come from a male patient aged 2-15 years who had a stem cell transplant for chronic granulomatous disease, so the T cells may come from the graft donor. Both conserved end residues are part of each CDR3. The D gene is left open where the match is weak. Rows may omit the clone size; those that give it use once, few, many or a size class.

V	D	size	J	length	DNA	CDR3
TRBV7-8	TRBD1	NA	TRBJ2-3	15	TGTGCCAGCAGCCATGACAGGGGATGGACAGATACGCAGTATTTT	CASSHDRGWTDTQYF
TRBV20-1	NA	many	TRBJ1-1	14	TGCAGTGCTAGAGTGGGGGAGAGGAACACTGAAGCTTTCTTT	CSARVGERNTEAFF
TRBV20-1	TRBD1	many	TRBJ2-7	17	TGCAGTGCTAGAGTGGGTACAGGGGGCGCTTCTTTCTACGAGCAGTACTTC	CSARVGTGGASFYEQYF
TRBV23-1	NA	NA	TRBJ2-7	15	TGCGTCTGCTGTCAGGGAAACGGGATAACCTACGAGCAGTACTTC	CVCCQGNGITYEQYF
TRBV19	TRBD1	NA	TRBJ2-7	13	TGTGCTAAGGGGGCTCGAAGCTCCTACGAGCAGTACTTC	CAKGARSSYEQYF
TRBV11-2	TRBD2	many	TRBJ2-5	13	TGTGCCAGCAGCTTGGGGACTAGGGGGACCCAGTACTTC	CASSLGTRGTQYF
TRBV2	TRBD2	many	TRBJ2-2	14	TGTGCCAGCTTCGACCGGGGGGGCTTCGGGGAGCTGTTTTTT	CASFDRGGFGELFF
TRBV29-1	NA	many	TRBJ1-5	14	TGCAGCGTTGAAGATGGGGAATTAAATCAGCCCCAGCATTTT	CSVEDGELNQPQHF
TRBV7-9	NA	many	TRBJ2-3	14	TGTGCCAGCAGCTTTTCCGAGACTATGAATACGCAGTATTTT	CASSFSETMNTQYF
TRBV9	NA	many	TRBJ2-3	15	TGTGCCAGCAGCGCCCCCTCGGCAGCCACAGATACGCAGTATTTT	CASSAPSAATDTQYF
TRBV5-1	TRBD2	NA	TRBJ2-7	17	TGCGCCAGCAGCTCGGGACTAGCGGGGGGCCCCTTCTACAAGCAGTACTTC	CASSSGLAGGPFYKQYF
TRBV7-6	TRBD1	many	TRBJ2-2	15	TGTGCCAGCAGCGTGGGACAGGGCGGCACCGGGGAGCTGTTTTTT	CASSVGQGGTGELFF
TRBV19	NA	NA	TRBJ1-5	16	TGTGCCAGTAGTATTCGGCCACAGGGATTCAATCAGCCCCAGCATTTT	CASSIRPQGFNQPQHF
TRBV12-3/TRBV12-4	TRBD2	many	TRBJ2-2	15	TGTGCCAGCAGGAGCGGGAGGCCGAACACCGGGGAGCTGTTTTTT	CASRSGRPNTGELFF
TRBV2	NA	many	TRBJ2-2	13	TGTGCCAGCAGATCTAGCGAGGCCGGGGAGCTGTTTTTT	CASRSSEAGELFF
TRBV29-1	NA	many	TRBJ2-5	11	TGCAGCGTTGAAGAGGGAGAGACCCAGTACTTC	CSVEEGETQYF
TRBV7-2	NA	few	TRBJ2-1	16	TGTGCCAGCAGTTTCAGACCCGACTCGTTTGTCCATGAGCAGTTCTTC	CASSFRPDSFVHEQFF
TRBV12-3/TRBV12-4	NA	many	TRBJ2-7	12	TGTGCCAGCAGTCTAGGCCTCCTGGTGCAGTACTTC	CASSLGLLVQYF
TRBV6-2/TRBV6-3	TRBD2	many	TRBJ2-1	16	TGTGCCAGCAGTTACTCCCTAGCGGGAGGGATCGATGAGCAGTTCTTC	CASSYSLAGGIDEQFF
TRBV12-3/TRBV12-4	TRBD2	many	TRBJ2-7	13	TGTGCCACTCGGACTAGCGGGTTAGGCGAGCAGTACTTC	CATRTSGLGEQYF
TRBV28	NA	many	TRBJ2-1	16	TGTGCCAGCAGTTTAATTCCCCTCTCTGGGAGCAATGAGCAGTTCTTC	CASSLIPLSGSNEQFF
TRBV4-1	NA	many	TRBJ1-5	15	TGCGCCAGCAGCCAAGGCAGGACCGTTCGGCAGCCCCAGCATTTT	CASSQGRTVRQPQHF
TRBV12-3/TRBV12-4	NA	many	TRBJ2-2	14	TGTGCCAGCAACCCGTTGGGGGTCACCGGGGAGCTGTTTTTT	CASNPLGVTGELFF
TRBV7-2	TRBD1	medium-sized	TRBJ1-6	15	TGTGCCAGCAGCTTAGCCCAGGGGGTAGGCTCACCCCTCCACTTT	CASSLAQGVGSPLHF
TRBV7-3	NA	many	TRBJ2-7	12	TGTGCCAGCAGCACAAGTCCCTACGAGCAGTACTTC	CASSTSPYEQYF
TRBV5-4	NA	few	TRBJ2-7	14	TGTGCCAGCAGCTTACGCGGGGACCACTACGAGCAGTACTTC	CASSLRGDHYEQYF
TRBV19	TRBD2	many	TRBJ2-1	17	TGTGCCAGTAGTACCAGGACTAGCGGAACCTCCTACAATGAGCAGTTCTTC	CASSTRTSGTSYNEQFF
TRBV18	NA	many	TRBJ2-1	17	TGTGCCAGCTCAAGTATCAGGGCCTGGGTCACAGACAATGAGCAGTTCTTC	CASSSIRAWVTDNEQFF
TRBV12-3/TRBV12-4	NA	many	TRBJ2-4	17	TGTGCCAGCACCCCTGGACGGGGGAGTTTGGCCAAAAACATTCAGTACTTC	CASTPGRGSLAKNIQYF
TRBV3-1	NA	few	TRBJ2-7	15	TGTGCCAGCAGCCAGAAATTCGGGGGTCCCTACGAGCAGTACTTC	CASSQKFGGPYEQYF
TRBV12-3/TRBV12-4	NA	many	TRBJ2-3	11	TGTGCCAGCACCATCGGGGATACGCAGTATTTT	CASTIGDTQYF
TRBV9	TRBD2	many	TRBJ2-3	15	TGTGCCAGCAGCCCACTAGCGGGGGGGCCAGATACGCAGTATTTT	CASSPLAGGPDTQYF
TRBV11-2	NA	NA	TRBJ2-1	13	TGTGCCAGCAGCTTAAATTGGGGGAGTGAGCAGTTCTTC	CASSLNWGSEQFF
TRBV12-3/TRBV12-4	TRBD2	few	TRBJ2-3	15	TGTGCCAGCAGTTTTAATGCGGGAGCGGTAGATACGCAGTATTTT	CASSFNAGAVDTQYF